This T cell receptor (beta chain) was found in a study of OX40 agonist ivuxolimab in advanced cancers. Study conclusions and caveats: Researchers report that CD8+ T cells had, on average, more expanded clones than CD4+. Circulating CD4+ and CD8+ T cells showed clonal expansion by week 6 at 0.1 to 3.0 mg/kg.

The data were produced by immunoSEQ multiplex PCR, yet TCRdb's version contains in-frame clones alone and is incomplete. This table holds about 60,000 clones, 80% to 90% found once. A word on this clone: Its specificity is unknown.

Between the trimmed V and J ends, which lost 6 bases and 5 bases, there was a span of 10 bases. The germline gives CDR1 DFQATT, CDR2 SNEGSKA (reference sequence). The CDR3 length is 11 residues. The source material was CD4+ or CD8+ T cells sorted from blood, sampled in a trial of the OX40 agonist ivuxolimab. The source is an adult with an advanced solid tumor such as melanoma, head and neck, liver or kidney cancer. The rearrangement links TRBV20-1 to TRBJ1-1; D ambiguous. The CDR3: CSAPGGTEAFF. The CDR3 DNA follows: TGCAGTGCCCCCGGAGGGACTGAAGCTTTCTTT.